Sequencing of this T cell receptor beta chain was carried out in a study of identical twins. About this clonotype itself: Its cognate antigen is unknown.

V was cut by 4 bases and J by 1 base, with 8 bases left in between. The germline V gene encodes CDR1 SGHVS and CDR2 FNYEAQ. This CDR3 is 13 amino acids long. Findings and limits, study-wide: Out-of-frame sharing of TCR alpha in monozygotic twins was underestimated by models. Out-of-frame alpha sequences common to twins were enriched for low generation probability.

TCRdb reanalysed the 5' RACE reads using MiXCR and keeps one entry per CDR3 protein. The sample carries around 490,000 distinct CDR3 sequences, approximately 14% recorded once. These records were also assigned to another study, of yellow fever vaccine responses in identical twins.

Sequenced: CD4+ T cells sorted from blood. The origin of this receptor is a woman aged 18-30 years in good health. This chain connects TRBV7-6 to TRBJ2-7; no definite D call. This CDR3 reads CASSSYGSYEQYF. The CDR3 DNA is TGTGCCAGCAGCTCGTACGGATCCTACGAGCAGTACTTC. Full variable domain (missing parts from reference TRBV7-6 and TRBJ2-7): GAGVSQSPRYKVTKRGQDVALRCDPISGHVSLYWYRQALGQGPEFLTYFNYEAQQDKSGLPNDRFSAERPEGSISTLTIQRTEQRDSAMYRCASSSYGSYEQYFGPGTRLTVT.